This entry features one TCR beta chain sequence. TCRdb re-analysed the 5' RACE reads in MiXCR, keeping a single row per CDR3 protein. The sample carries tens of thousands of distinct CDR3 sequences, roughly 17% recorded once. This entry is derived from a study of T cells of healthy individuals. The sequence was obtained from a human donor in good health.

CDR3 in amino acids: CASSLDPGRNYGYTF. In DNA, the CDR3 is TGCGCCAGCAGCTTGGATCCGGGAAGGAACTATGGCTACACCTTC. The chain links TRBV5-1 to TRBJ1-2; no reliable D call. The CDR3 loop spans 15 amino acids. V was cut by 0 bases and J by 2 bases, with 11 bases left in between. The V gene's germline CDR1 is SGHRS and CDR2 YFSETQ.